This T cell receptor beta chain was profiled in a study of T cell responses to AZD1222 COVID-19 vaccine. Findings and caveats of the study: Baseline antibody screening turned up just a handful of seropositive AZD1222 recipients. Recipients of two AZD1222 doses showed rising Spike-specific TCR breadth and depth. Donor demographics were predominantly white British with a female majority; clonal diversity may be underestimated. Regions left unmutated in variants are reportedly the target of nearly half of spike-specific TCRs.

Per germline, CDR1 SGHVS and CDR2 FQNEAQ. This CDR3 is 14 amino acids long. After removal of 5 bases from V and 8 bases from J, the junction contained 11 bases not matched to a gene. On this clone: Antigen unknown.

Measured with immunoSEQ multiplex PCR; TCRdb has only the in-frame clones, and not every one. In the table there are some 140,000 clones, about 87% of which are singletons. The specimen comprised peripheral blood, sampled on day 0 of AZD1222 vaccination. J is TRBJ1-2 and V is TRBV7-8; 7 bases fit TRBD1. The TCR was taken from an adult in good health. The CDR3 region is CASSPWTGTEGYTF. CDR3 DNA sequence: TGTGCCAGCAGCCCCTGGACAGGAACGGAAGGCTACACCTTC.